These T cell receptor beta chains were read from a single sample in a study of regulatory T cells in long-lasting Graves disease. TCRdb reanalysed the multiplex PCR reads using MiXCR and keeps one entry per CDR3 protein. This sample has 400,000 to 550,000 distinct CDR3 sequences; roughly 15% occur once, and the top ten carry about 25%. These data are also associated with another study on T cells in Graves' hyperthyroidism and ophthalmopathy.

The sequenced sample was peripheral blood mononuclear cells (PBMCs), obtained at new diagnosis, from a patient treated with antithyroid drugs. These receptors were obtained from a woman younger than 35 with Graves disease. Each CDR3 is given with its conserved first and last residue. The listing skips clone size in some rows; elsewhere it reads once, few, many or a size class.

len,j_gene,v_gene,abundance,CDR3aa
13,TRBJ1-2,TRBV28,many,CASRDVRDYGYTF
13,TRBJ2-7,TRBV28,many,CASGTPRNHEQYF
15,TRBJ2-2,TRBV12-3/TRBV12-4,NA,CASSSTGKNTGELFF
13,TRBJ2-4,TRBV29-1,NA,CSVELAPKNIQYF
14,TRBJ2-7,TRBV20-1,NA,CSARDGRPPYEQYF
16,TRBJ2-7,TRBV11-2,few,CASSQGTGGASYEQYF
15,TRBJ2-1,TRBV7-3,many,CASSPTRTGGNEQFF
14,TRBJ1-2,TRBV5-4,NA,CASSLVDRIYGYTF
14,TRBJ2-1,TRBV12-3/TRBV12-4,many,CASRKRESYNEQFF
16,TRBJ2-5,TRBV7-9,NA,CASSLDFPGLQETQYF
15,TRBJ2-1,TRBV30,NA,CAWSRDFGVDNEQFF
13,TRBJ2-5,TRBV7-9,few,CASSRSGEETQYF
14,TRBJ2-5,TRBV30,many,CAWSTGTGVQTQYF
17,TRBJ2-1,TRBV7-9,few,CASSRLESGRSYNEQFF
17,TRBJ2-1,TRBV14,NA,CASSHYLLAGEVHEQFF
16,TRBJ1-5,TRBV7-2,NA,CASSLEESYSNQPQHF
13,TRBJ1-5,TRBV19,NA,CASSMEGIQPQHF
13,TRBJ2-2,TRBV27,few,CASANLEIGELFF
14,TRBJ2-7,TRBV20-1,many,CSARGQPATYEQYF
14,TRBJ1-4,TRBV7-2,few,CASRTGEADEKLFF
15,TRBJ2-5,TRBV3-1,many,CASSQGDRWKETQYF
16,TRBJ1-5,TRBV5-1,NA,CASSLWAAIRNQPQHF
15,TRBJ2-7,TRBV9,NA,CASSVEERPTYEQYF
19,TRBJ2-2,TRBV27,NA,CASSPPPGTGDANTGELFF
13,TRBJ1-2,TRBV2,many,CTSGGTANYGYTF
12,TRBJ2-7,TRBV6-1,many,CASSPGTYEQYF
14,TRBJ2-2,TRBV20-1,few,CSARMRENTGELFF
15,TRBJ2-3,TRBV28,NA,CASSPRGRVGDTQYF
16,TRBJ2-3,TRBV28,NA,CASSLWNAPGTDTQYF
16,TRBJ2-2,TRBV24-1,few,CATSFGLAGNTGELFF
15,TRBJ1-2,TRBV28,many,CASSPRDRTYYGYTF
15,TRBJ2-1,TRBV7-3,many,CASSLQGSTYNEQFF
13,TRBJ1-1,TRBV20-1,NA,CSARGHLNTEAFF
15,TRBJ1-2,TRBV5-5,few,CASRAFGGAYYGYTF
13,TRBJ2-7,TRBV29-1,many,CSVAPTGTYEQYF
14,TRBJ2-1,TRBV20-1,few,CSTGTSGAYNEQFF
14,TRBJ2-3,TRBV7-9,many,CASSLLGRSDTQYF
13,TRBJ2-7,TRBV27,many,CASSWGSSDEQYF
18,TRBJ2-3,TRBV28,many,CASSVGLAGEEATDTQYF
12,TRBJ2-1,TRBV20-1,many,CSAKGPLNEQFF
13,TRBJ2-3,TRBV28,many,CASFDSSTDTQYF
15,TRBJ2-1,TRBV7-2,many,CASSLAGVSLNEQFF
15,TRBJ1-1,TRBV7-2,once,CASTLDPRVNTEAFF
14,TRBJ1-1,TRBV3-1,many,CASNLQGNSGEAFF
12,TRBJ2-7,TRBV29-1,many,CSVEFDSYEQYF
16,TRBJ2-1,TRBV11-2,many,CASSLGGLAGGRGQFF
14,TRBJ2-7,TRBV2,many,CASSTGQGAFEQYF
16,TRBJ2-3,TRBV15,many,CATSRADRRATDTQYF
15,TRBJ2-2,TRBV6-4,NA,CASSAQGASGGELFF
17,TRBJ2-1,TRBV7-8,many,CASSLVPDLAGRNEQFF
14,TRBJ2-5,TRBV7-2,once,CASSFRGRVETQYF
17,TRBJ2-3,TRBV4-1,NA,CASSQPGTGGKGDTQYF
19,TRBJ2-1,TRBV27,few,CASSLFGTSGRGLRGEQFF
16,TRBJ2-7,TRBV12-3/TRBV12-4,many,CASSPLGTSGSHEQYF
16,TRBJ2-2,TRBV10-1,few,CASSPLGSLGTGELFF
13,TRBJ1-1,TRBV12-3/TRBV12-4,many,CASSLEEHTEAFF
15,TRBJ2-3,TRBV28,once,CASSPGQGAPADQYF
13,TRBJ1-2,TRBV2,many,CASSEQVLRGYTF